The text below deals with one TCR beta chain. The antigen this receptor binds is unknown. No base quality information exists; no much larger clone differs at one position. Hyperthyroidism was defined as stable when no progression to ophthalmopathy occurred within 18 months of follow-up. Hyperthyroidism patients were newly diagnosed, with disease duration under 2 months, and aged 18 to 65 years. Patients were excluded if they had other autoimmune diseases, uncontrolled infections, pregnancy or lactation. Clinical symptoms, serum thyroxine, TRAb, thyroid ultrasound and orbital computed tomography formed the basis of the diagnosis. PBMCs were isolated from about 9.2 ml of fresh peripheral blood by Ficoll-Paque density gradient centrifugation. Total RNA was extracted using Trizol reagent, and RNA quality was checked on an Agilent 2100 Bioanalyzer. The data originate from a study of Graves' ophthalmopathy and Graves' hyperthyroidism (dated by TCRdb to between 2017 and 2018). Regarding the research as a whole: Peripheral blood was collected at initial diagnosis, prior to any treatment. For training and testing, the roughly 97 patients in the discovery cohort were randomly divided in a 7:3 ratio. In about six hyperthyroidism patients, the T-cell repertoires found in thyroid tissue were compared with those found in blood. In total, 135 blood samples were TCR-sequenced: 40 to 45 ophthalmopathy, under 85 hyperthyroidism and about 17 hyperthyroidism-to-ophthalmopathy patients. Following sample collection, hyperthyroidism patients were given methimazole at a starting dose of 30 mg daily, and ophthalmopathy patients were given high-dose intravenous methylprednisolone. An independent validation cohort comprised 18 hyperthyroidism patients and 15 to 17 patients who later progressed from hyperthyroidism to ophthalmopathy. To explore V-J signatures that distinguish ophthalmopathy from hyperthyroidism, a discovery set of around 100 patients was enrolled, made up of 43 with ophthalmopathy and roughly 57 with stable hyperthyroidism. The study used TCR beta repertoire signatures to distinguish Graves' ophthalmopathy from Graves' hyperthyroidism and to predict progression to ophthalmopathy.

TCR beta CDR3 regions were amplified from RNA transcripts for repertoire sequencing. HTBI primers and the Qiagen OneStep RT-PCR kit were used in a first-round RT-PCR, which was followed by a second-round multiplex PCR, size selection and purification. Sequencing of the libraries was carried out on an Illumina HiSeq2000 in paired-end mode with 100 bp reads. Under the source paper's analysis protocol: SOAPnuke was used to process the reads, throwing out any read that had adapters, had uncalled bases, had a mean Phred below 15, or lacked an exact constant-primer or identifier match. High-quality paired reads were merged with COPE v1.2.5. Unique nucleotide sequences were defined as clonotypes and aligned to IMGT TRB V, D and J references using MiTCR v1.1. The analysis was limited to V-J combinations with a frequency above 0.0001, which together covered approximately 99% of repertoires. A TCR clonal expansion and chaos score per V-J combination was defined as the ratio of F50 clonal expansion to chaos observed in the TCRdist matrix. Welch's t-statistics and random forest were used to reduce features to about a dozen V-J combinations, which were fed into a naive Bayes classifier. The similarity between thyroid and blood repertoires was quantified using the Morisita-Horn index. TCRdb handled the public reads itself, with Q25 trimming in fastp and clone calling in MiXCR, and kept productive beta chains. Rows with one shared CDR3 protein collapse into an entry with the most common genes and DNA. Clone size and V and J calls follow TCRdb, not the original study. For this sample there are hundreds of thousands of distinct CDR3 sequences; under 25% appear just once. The top ten constitute around 3% of the sample.

Results the study describes overall, beyond this receptor: In cross-validation, the 13-signature model distinguished ophthalmopathy from stable hyperthyroidism with about 88% sensitivity and approximately 81% specificity, and in the test set the corresponding values were around 80% and 75%. Sample size was not statistically predetermined, and group allocation was not concealed from the investigators. Most expanded thyroid clonotypes with a frequency above 0.001 also appeared in blood, which suggests that blood repertoires may reflect the immune response in the thyroid. In validation, the model predicted ophthalmopathy progression with more than 55% sensitivity and approximately 72% specificity; some 13 predicted patients were CT-confirmed with GO in a median of approximately 6.5 months.

Between the V and J ends, shortened by 7 bases and 1 base respectively, the junction contains 10 bases. From a lookup of the germline V gene, CDR1 and CDR2 are MRHNA and SNTAGT. Its CDR3 holds 13 amino acids, cysteine through phenylalanine. Of all the DNA, just the CDR3 is kept, 39 bases in frame from base 1. This receptor was obtained from a woman aged 18-29 years with stable Graves' hyperthyroidism. Donor details come from another sample of the same person, matched by shared clones. The sequenced sample consisted of peripheral blood. The chain was built from TRBV6-4 and TRBJ1-1; no confident D gene assignment can be made. The DNA sequence is as follows: TGTGCCAGCACCTTCAGACCGAACACTGAAGCTTTCTTT. Its coded protein is CASTFRPNTEAFF.